The sequence of this TCR beta chain was determined in a study of vaccination effects on CD4 cells after COVID-19. Sequencing used immunoSEQ multiplex PCR; TCRdb keeps in-frame clones, though not all of them. The repertoire holds roughly 60,000 clones, approximately 78% seen once, with around 21% in the top ten. A roughly ten-day culture period preceded the isolation of CD4+ T cells. With regard to this clone: What it recognizes is unknown.

The CDR3 runs to 14 residues. Germline values: CDR1 SNHLY, CDR2 FYNNEI. V was pared by 3 bases and J by 7 bases, with 13 bases between. The chain carries TRBV2 and TRBJ2-1; no clear D. The clonotype originates from a human donor who had a prior SARS-CoV-2 infection. Specimen: CD4+ T cells from PBMCs cultured without peptide, collected before COVID-19 vaccination. Here the CDR3 reads CASSDRASWNEQFF. The CDR3 DNA sequence: TGTGCCAGCAGTGATAGGGCTAGTTGGAATGAGCAGTTCTTC.